This T cell receptor beta chain was profiled in a study of shared clonotypes between healthy human individuals. Looking at the study overall: Each donor contributed plates that comprised three CD4 naive, three CD4 memory, two CD8 naive and one CD8 memory.

Study conclusions and caveats: Naive subsets typically showed greater estimated richness than memory subsets.

This CDR3 is 13 amino acids long. V lost 6 bases, J lost 8 bases, and 8 bases stayed unmatched. CDR1 SQVTM and CDR2 ANQGSEA come from the germline V gene. Regarding this clone: Its antigen is unidentified.

Sequencing used immunoSEQ multiplex PCR; TCRdb keeps in-frame clones, though not all of them. There are 550,000 to 850,000 clones in the sample; roughly 70% occur only once, and 1.5% to 2% lies in the top ten. This TCR derives from a woman in her 30s in good health. What was sequenced was memory CD4+ T cells sorted from blood. Subset specified: CD45RA-negative fraction. The chain couples TRBV29-1 to TRBJ2-4; 9 bases agree with TRBD1. CDR3 DNA sequence: TGCAGCGTCGGACAGGGGAGGATGGACATTCAGTACTTC. This gives the protein CSVGQGRMDIQYF. Variable domain in full (rest from reference TRBV29-1 and TRBJ2-4): SAVISQKPSRDICQRGTSLTIQCQVDSQVTMMFWYRQQPGQSLTLIATANQGSEATYESGFVIDKFPISRPNLTFSTLTVSNMSPEDSSIYLCSVGQGRMDIQYFGAGTRLSVL.